The rows below give T cell receptor beta chains drawn from one sample of a study of identical twins. TCRdb used MiXCR to reprocess the 5' RACE reads, holding one entry per CDR3 protein. The sample has 430,000 or so distinct CDR3 sequences, roughly 24% seen once. These same records also appear under a second study, on T cells expressing NK-cell markers.

Sequenced: CD4+ T cells sorted from blood. Source of these receptors: a woman between 18 and 29 years old in good health. CDR3s include the opening cysteine and the closing phenylalanine or tryptophan. The order of the fields is V gene, clone size, D gene, J gene, CDR3 DNA, CDR3 protein. D genes are given only for firm matches. A row's size may be missing; if present it is once, few, many or a size class.

TRBV6-5	few	TRBD2	TRBJ2-1	TGTGCCAGCAGTTATACGGGACTACATATGGGAAATGAGCAGTTCTTC	CASSYTGLHMGNEQFF
TRBV12-3/TRBV12-4	NA	NA	TRBJ1-1	TGTGCCAGCAGTTTAAGGGCAGGGCGTAAAGCTTTCTTT	CASSLRAGRKAFF
TRBV12-3/TRBV12-4	NA	TRBD1	TRBJ1-5	TGTGCCAGCAGACAGGGGGGCAATCAGCCCCAGCATTTT	CASRQGGNQPQHF
TRBV7-2	NA	NA	TRBJ1-5	TGTGCCAGCAGCTTAGCGCAGGGCTTCAATCAGCCCCAGCATTTT	CASSLAQGFNQPQHF
TRBV18	NA	NA	TRBJ1-5	TGTGCCAGCTCACCGAACGGTAGGGGCAATCAGCCCCAGCATTTT	CASSPNGRGNQPQHF
TRBV10-3	NA	NA	TRBJ2-7	TGTGCCATCAGTGGGGGGGCTAGCGGCTCCTACGAGCAGTACTTC	CAISGGASGSYEQYF
TRBV20-1	few	NA	TRBJ2-5	TGCAGTGCCGGGTTGGTAGGCATGAAAGAGACCCAGTACTTC	CSAGLVGMKETQYF
TRBV2	few	NA	TRBJ1-1	TGTGCCAGCAGTTTAAGCCCCCCTACAGTTCCCACTGAAGCTTTCTTT	CASSLSPPTVPTEAFF
TRBV5-6	NA	NA	TRBJ2-7	TGTGCCAGCAGAATGTTCAGGGGTGTCAACGAGCAGTACTTC	CASRMFRGVNEQYF
TRBV20-1	few	TRBD2	TRBJ2-7	TGCAGTCCCCGGAAGACTAGCGGAGCCCCGGGCGAGCAGTACTTC	CSPRKTSGAPGEQYF
TRBV20-1	few	NA	TRBJ2-4	TGCAGTGCTAGAGTGAGCAGACTAGCCAAAAACATTCAGTACTTC	CSARVSRLAKNIQYF
TRBV20-1	few	NA	TRBJ2-3	TGCAGTGCTAGAGGAGGCGGGGCAGATACGCAGTATTTT	CSARGGGADTQYF
TRBV10-3	NA	TRBD1	TRBJ1-5	TGTGCCATCAGTGGAGGTTTCGGACAGGGCGGGCAGCCCCAGCATTTT	CAISGGFGQGGQPQHF
TRBV7-2	NA	NA	TRBJ1-1	TGTGCCAGCAGCTCTACCCTTCGCTACACTGAAGCTTTCTTT	CASSSTLRYTEAFF
TRBV6-5	NA	TRBD1	TRBJ2-7	TGTGCCAGCAGTTCCAGCCAGTTAGGACAGGCCTACGAGCAGTACTTC	CASSSSQLGQAYEQYF
TRBV20-1	many	NA	TRBJ1-5	TGCAGTGCTAGACGACTCTCCAATCAGCCCCAGCATTTT	CSARRLSNQPQHF
TRBV10-2	NA	TRBD1	TRBJ2-5	TGCGCCAGCAGTGGATACCGACAGGGGAAAGAGACCCAGTACTTC	CASSGYRQGKETQYF
TRBV2	few	TRBD1	TRBJ1-5	TGTGCCAGCAGTCGGGACAGGGTAGACAATCAGCCCCAGCATTTT	CASSRDRVDNQPQHF
TRBV7-9	NA	NA	TRBJ1-1	TGTGCCGGCAGAATGAACACTGAAGCTTTCTTT	CAGRMNTEAFF
TRBV4-3	NA	TRBD2	TRBJ2-2	TGCGCCAGCAGCCAAGAGTTTCTAGCGGGAGGCCCTGGCGGGGAGCTGTTTTTT	CASSQEFLAGGPGGELFF
TRBV9	NA	NA	TRBJ1-6	TGTGCCAGCAGCGTAGATTCCCCCGGAGTCAATTCACCCCTCCACTTT	CASSVDSPGVNSPLHF
TRBV25-1	few	NA	TRBJ1-1	TGTGCCAGCACTTCACCCAGTTCCGGGAACACTGAAGCTTTCTTT	CASTSPSSGNTEAFF
TRBV6-5	few	NA	TRBJ2-7	TGTGCCAGCAGTTACCCGATCCATGGGGGAGCCTCAAGGGTCGAGCAGTACTTC	CASSYPIHGGASRVEQYF
TRBV3-1	NA	NA	TRBJ2-2	TGTGCCAGCAGCCCGCAAGGGTGGAGCCGGGGCACCGGGGAGCTGTTTTTT	CASSPQGWSRGTGELFF
TRBV11-3	NA	NA	TRBJ2-1	TGTGCCAGCAGTCCTCGAGCTAGCGTTACTAGGAATGAGCAGTTCTTC	CASSPRASVTRNEQFF
TRBV12-3/TRBV12-4	NA	NA	TRBJ1-5	TGTGCCAGCAGCCCCCGACATGGTTCAAAGCAGCCCCAGCATTTT	CASSPRHGSKQPQHF
TRBV24-1	few	NA	TRBJ2-5	TGTGCCACCCAGTCGGATTTGGGTACCCAGTACTTC	CATQSDLGTQYF